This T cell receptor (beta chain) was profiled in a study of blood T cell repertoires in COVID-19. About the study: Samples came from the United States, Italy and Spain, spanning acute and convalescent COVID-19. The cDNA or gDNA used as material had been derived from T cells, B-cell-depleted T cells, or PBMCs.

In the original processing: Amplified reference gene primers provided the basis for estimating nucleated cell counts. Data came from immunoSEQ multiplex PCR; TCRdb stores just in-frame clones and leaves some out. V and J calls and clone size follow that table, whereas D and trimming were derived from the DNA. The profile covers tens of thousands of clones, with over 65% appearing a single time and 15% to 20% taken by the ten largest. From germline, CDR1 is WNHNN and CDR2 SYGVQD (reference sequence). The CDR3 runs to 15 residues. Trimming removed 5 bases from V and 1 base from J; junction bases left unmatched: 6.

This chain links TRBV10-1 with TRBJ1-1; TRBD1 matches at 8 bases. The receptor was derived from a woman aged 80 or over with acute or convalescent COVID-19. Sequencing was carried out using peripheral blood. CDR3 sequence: CASSRATGANTEAFF. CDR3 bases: TGCGCCAGCAGTAGAGCGACAGGGGCGAACACTGAAGCTTTCTTT.